Listed here are 10 T cell receptor beta chains from one sample, sequenced in a study of blood T cell repertoires in COVID-19 (TCRdb year 2020). The library was prepared using the immunoSEQ multiplex PCR assay. TCRdb limited this immuneACCESS table to in-frame rearrangements with V and J called. A share of clones is missing; checked studies link under half to unresolved V genes, and the rest is unexplained. In all, the sample holds around 390,000 clones, and about 83% of those were seen once. The top ten constitute approximately 9.3% of the sample. Sample: PBMCs or T cells enriched from blood (not recorded which). These receptors all come from a woman aged 50 to 60 who had recovered from COVID-19.

The gene calls are TRBV7-2 and TRBJ2-6; 8 positions match TRBD1. The length of the CDR3 is 17 residues. Trimming at V came to 5 bases and at J to 0 bases, leaving 6 bases not matched to a gene. The V gene's germline CDR1 is SGHTA and CDR2 FQGNSA. CDR3: CASSLRGPSSGANVLTF. As DNA, the CDR3 is TGTGCCAGCAGCCTCAGGGGGCCTAGCTCTGGGGCCAACGTCCTGACTTTC.

This chain uses TRBV28 with TRBJ1-1; TRBD1 matches at 7 bases. Germline lookup yields CDR1 MDHEN and CDR2 SYDVKM. This CDR3 spans 16 amino acids. V lost 5 bases, J lost 2 bases, and 11 bases stayed unmatched. CDR3 in amino acids: CASSDLGDRPNTEAFF. The CDR3 bases are TGTGCCAGCAGTGACTTAGGGGACAGACCCAACACTGAAGCTTTCTTT.

The chain couples TRBV9 to TRBJ1-2; 10 bases line up with TRBD1. J was trimmed by 3 bases and V by 3 bases; bases with no gene match: 5. Germline lookup yields CDR1 SGDLS and CDR2 YYNGEE. This CDR3 is built from 15 residues. The CDR3 loop is CASSAGDRGDYGYTF. CDR3 in DNA: TGTGCCAGCAGCGCCGGGGACAGGGGAGACTATGGCTACACCTTC.

The chain joins TRBV7-6 to TRBJ2-1; TRBD1 agrees at 11 bases. The CDR3 has 15 residues. J gave up 4 bases and V 5 bases, and 4 bases lay outside the gene matches. Germline-derived CDR1 and CDR2 are SGHVS and FNYEAQ. CDR3 sequence reads: CASSTGTGGYNEQFF. DNA for the CDR3: TGTGCCAGCAGCACCGGGACAGGGGGGTACAATGAGCAGTTCTTC.

The V call is TRBV29-1, the J call TRBJ2-5; possibly TRBD2 for D (5 bases). Trimming took off 5 bases at V and 0 bases at J, with 7 bases between the two ends. The germline V gene has CDR1 SQVTM and CDR2 ANQGSEA. The CDR3 runs to 12 residues. This CDR3 is CSVMEDQETQYF. CDR3 nucleotides: TGCAGCGTTATGGAGGACCAAGAGACCCAGTACTTC. Full variable domain (outside the CDR3, taken from reference TRBV29-1 and TRBJ2-5): SAVISQKPSRDICQRGTSLTIQCQVDSQVTMMFWYRQQPGQSLTLIATANQGSEATYESGFVIDKFPISRPNLTFSTLTVSNMSPEDSSIYLCSVMEDQETQYFGPGTRLLVL.

This clone was picked up a small number of times. The chain uses TRBV4-3 and TRBJ1-1; the D is unclear. From germline, CDR1 is LGHNA and CDR2 YSLEER. Trimming removed 0 bases from V and 5 bases from J, with 19 bases in between. CDR3 length: 17 residues. CDR3 residues: CASSQDPTPTRGTEAFF. For the CDR3, the DNA is TGCGCCAGCAGCCAAGATCCTACTCCAACCAGAGGGACTGAAGCTTTCTTT.

J is TRBJ1-5 and V is TRBV2; 9 nucleotides match TRBD1. Germline V gene data show CDR1 as SNHLY and CDR2 as FYNNEI. Trimming cost V 5 bases and J 6 bases; bases outside gene matches: 8. The CDR3 totals 15 residues. The CDR3 reads CASSPGQGLGQPQHF. CDR3 sequence (DNA): TGTGCCAGCAGTCCGGGACAGGGACTGGGTCAGCCCCAGCATTTT.

The chain links TRBV13 to TRBJ1-2, with a possible D match to TRBD1 (6 bases). Germline V lookup: CDR1 PRHDT, CDR2 FYEKMQ (reference sequence). The V end was cut by 4 bases, the J end by 8 bases, with 29 bases between. This CDR3 has 18 residues. CDR3 sequence (DNA): TGTGCCAGCAGCTCATCCTCCACCCCGGGGGGGGGCCCGGGGGGCTACACCTTC. Its translation: CASSSSSTPGGGPGGYTF.

The chain employs TRBV5-1 and TRBJ1-1, with D unresolved. Germline CDR1 and CDR2: SGHRS and YFSETQ. The CDR3 has 14 amino acids. Deletions cut 5 bases from V and 1 base from J, with 12 bases between. CDR3 coding DNA: TGCGCCAGCAGGGTCGTAGGAGCGAACACTGAAGCTTTCTTT. Residues: CASRVVGANTEAFF.

The CDR3 region has the DNA TGTGCCAGCAGTTACGCGGGACAGCCCTCCTACGAGCAGTACTTC. Translating it yields CASSYAGQPSYEQYF. The J gene is TRBJ2-7, the V gene TRBV6-5; D is possibly TRBD1 (7 bases). Trimming took 2 bases from V and 0 from J, leaving 11 bases between them. The CDR3 totals 15 residues. Germline CDR1 is MNHEY and CDR2 is SVGAGI.